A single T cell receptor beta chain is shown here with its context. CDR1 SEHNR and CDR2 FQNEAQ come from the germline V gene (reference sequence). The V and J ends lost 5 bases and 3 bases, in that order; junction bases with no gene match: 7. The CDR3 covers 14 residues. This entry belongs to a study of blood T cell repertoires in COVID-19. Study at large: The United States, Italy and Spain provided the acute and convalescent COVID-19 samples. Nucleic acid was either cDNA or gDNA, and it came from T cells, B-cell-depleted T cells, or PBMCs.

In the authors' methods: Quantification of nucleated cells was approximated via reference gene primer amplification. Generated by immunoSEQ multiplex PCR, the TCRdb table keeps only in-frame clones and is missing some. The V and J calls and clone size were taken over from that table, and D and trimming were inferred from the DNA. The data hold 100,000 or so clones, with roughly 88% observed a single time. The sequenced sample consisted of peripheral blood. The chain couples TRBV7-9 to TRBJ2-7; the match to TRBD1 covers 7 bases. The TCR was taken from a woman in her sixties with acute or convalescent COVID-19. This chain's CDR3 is CASSPLGTDYEQYF. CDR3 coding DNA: TGTGCCAGCAGCCCCCTCGGGACAGACTACGAGCAGTACTTC.